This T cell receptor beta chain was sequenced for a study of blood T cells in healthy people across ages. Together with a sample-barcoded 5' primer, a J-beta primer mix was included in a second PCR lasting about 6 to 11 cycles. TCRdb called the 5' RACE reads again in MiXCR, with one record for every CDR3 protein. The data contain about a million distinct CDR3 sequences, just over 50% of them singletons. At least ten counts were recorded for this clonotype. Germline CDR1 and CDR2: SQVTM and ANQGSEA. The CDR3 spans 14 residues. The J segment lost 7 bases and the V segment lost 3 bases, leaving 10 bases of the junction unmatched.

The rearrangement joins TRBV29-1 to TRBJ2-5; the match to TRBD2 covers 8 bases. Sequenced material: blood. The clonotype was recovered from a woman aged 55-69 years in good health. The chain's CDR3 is CSVDGLAGSGTQYF. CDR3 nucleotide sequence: TGCAGCGTTGACGGGCTAGCGGGCTCGGGGACCCAGTACTTC.